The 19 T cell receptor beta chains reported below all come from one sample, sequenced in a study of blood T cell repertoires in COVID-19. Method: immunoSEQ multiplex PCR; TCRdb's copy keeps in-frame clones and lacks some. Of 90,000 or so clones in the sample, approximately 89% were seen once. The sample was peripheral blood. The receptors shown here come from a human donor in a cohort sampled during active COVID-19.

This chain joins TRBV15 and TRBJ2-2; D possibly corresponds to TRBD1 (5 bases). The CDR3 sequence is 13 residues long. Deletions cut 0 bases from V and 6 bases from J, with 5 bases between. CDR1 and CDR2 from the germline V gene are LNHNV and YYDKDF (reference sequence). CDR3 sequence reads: CATSREGPGELFF. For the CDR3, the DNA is TGTGCCACCAGCAGAGAGGGGCCCGGGGAGCTGTTTTTT.

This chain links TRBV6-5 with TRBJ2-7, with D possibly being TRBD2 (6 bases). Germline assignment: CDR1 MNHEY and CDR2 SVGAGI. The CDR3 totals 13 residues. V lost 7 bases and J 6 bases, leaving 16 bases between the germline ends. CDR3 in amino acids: CASKEGRLAEQYF. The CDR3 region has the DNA TGTGCCAGCAAGGAGGGGCGTTTGGCCGAGCAGTACTTC.

The CDR3 loop is CASREGRTTTEAFF. In nucleotides, the CDR3 is TGTGCCAGTAGGGAGGGGAGAACAACCACTGAAGCTTTCTTT. The chain uses TRBV6-5 and TRBJ1-1; possible D gene TRBD1, 5 bases. The V end was cut by 9 bases, the J end by 4 bases, with 18 bases between. This CDR3 has 14 residues. Germline lookup yields CDR1 MNHEY and CDR2 SVGAGI.

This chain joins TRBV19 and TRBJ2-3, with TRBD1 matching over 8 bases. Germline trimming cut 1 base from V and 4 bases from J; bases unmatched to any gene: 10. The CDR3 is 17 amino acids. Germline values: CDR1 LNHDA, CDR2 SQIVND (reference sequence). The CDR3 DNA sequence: TGTGCCAGTAGTATAGGTGGCGGACAGGGAAGCGCAGATACGCAGTATTTT. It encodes CASSIGGGQGSADTQYF.

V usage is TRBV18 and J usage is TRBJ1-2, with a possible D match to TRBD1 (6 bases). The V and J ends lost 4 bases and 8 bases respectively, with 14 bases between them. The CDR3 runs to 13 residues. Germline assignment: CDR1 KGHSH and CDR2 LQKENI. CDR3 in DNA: TGTGCCAGCTCACAACAGGGTGACTGGGGCTACACCTTC. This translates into CASSQQGDWGYTF.

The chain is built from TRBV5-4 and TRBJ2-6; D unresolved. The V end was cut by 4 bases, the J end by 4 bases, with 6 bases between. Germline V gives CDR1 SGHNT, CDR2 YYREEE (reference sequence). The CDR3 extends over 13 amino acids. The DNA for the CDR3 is TGTGCCAGCAGCGTTCAGGGGGCCAACGTCCTGACTTTC. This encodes CASSVQGANVLTF.

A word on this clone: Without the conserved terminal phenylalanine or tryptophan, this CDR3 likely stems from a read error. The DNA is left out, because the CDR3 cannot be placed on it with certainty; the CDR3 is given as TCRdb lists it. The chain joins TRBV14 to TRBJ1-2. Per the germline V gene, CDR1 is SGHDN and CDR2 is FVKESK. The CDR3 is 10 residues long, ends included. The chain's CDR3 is CASTLRRPIT.

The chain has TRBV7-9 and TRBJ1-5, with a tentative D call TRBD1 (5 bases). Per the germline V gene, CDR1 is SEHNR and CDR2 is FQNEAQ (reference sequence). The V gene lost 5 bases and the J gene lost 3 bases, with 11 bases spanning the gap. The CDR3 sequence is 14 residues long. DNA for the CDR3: TGTGCCAGCAGCCACCAGGGTTCCAATCAGCCCCAGCATTTT. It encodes CASSHQGSNQPQHF.

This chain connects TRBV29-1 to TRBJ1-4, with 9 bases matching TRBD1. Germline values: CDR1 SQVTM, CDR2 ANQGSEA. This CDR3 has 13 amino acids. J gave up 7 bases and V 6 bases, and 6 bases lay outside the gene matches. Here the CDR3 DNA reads TGCAGCGTGGCCGGGACAGGGAGTGAAAAACTGTTTTTT. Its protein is CSVAGTGSEKLFF.

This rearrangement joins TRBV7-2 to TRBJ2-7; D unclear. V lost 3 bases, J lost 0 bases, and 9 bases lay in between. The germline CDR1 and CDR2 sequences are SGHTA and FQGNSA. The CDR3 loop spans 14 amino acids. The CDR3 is CASSFPGSSYEQYF. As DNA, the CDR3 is TGTGCCAGCAGCTTTCCAGGAAGCTCCTACGAGCAGTACTTC.

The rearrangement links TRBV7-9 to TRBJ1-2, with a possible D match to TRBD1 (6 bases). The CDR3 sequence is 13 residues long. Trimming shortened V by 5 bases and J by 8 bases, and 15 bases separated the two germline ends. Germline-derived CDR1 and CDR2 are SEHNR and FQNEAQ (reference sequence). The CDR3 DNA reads TGTGCCAGCAGCCCGCAGGGGCAGCAAGGCTACACCTTC. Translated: CASSPQGQQGYTF.

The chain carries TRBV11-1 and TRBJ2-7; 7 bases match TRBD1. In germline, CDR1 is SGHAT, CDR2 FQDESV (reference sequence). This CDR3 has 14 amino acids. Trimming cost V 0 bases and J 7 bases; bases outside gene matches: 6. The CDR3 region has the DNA TGTGCCAGCAGCTTAGCAGGGGGCCCTAAGGAGCAGTACTTC. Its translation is CASSLAGGPKEQYF.

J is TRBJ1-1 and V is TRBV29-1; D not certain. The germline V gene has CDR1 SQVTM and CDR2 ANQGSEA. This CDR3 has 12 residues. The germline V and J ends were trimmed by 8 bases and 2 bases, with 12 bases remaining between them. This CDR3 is CSTITGNTEAFF. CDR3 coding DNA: TGCAGCACTATAACGGGAAACACTGAAGCTTTCTTT.

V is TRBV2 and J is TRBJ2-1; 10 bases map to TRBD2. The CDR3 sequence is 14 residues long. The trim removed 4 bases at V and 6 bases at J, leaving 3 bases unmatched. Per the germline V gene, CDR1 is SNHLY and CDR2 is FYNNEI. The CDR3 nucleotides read TGTGCCAGCAGTGCGAGGACTAGCGGCAATGAGCAGTTCTTC. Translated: CASSARTSGNEQFF.

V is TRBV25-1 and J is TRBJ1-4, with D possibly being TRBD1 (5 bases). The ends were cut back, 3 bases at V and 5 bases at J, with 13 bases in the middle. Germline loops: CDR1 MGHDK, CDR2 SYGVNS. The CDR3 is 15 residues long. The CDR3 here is CASSDPRDGNEKLFF. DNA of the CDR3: TGTGCCAGCAGTGACCCGCGGGACGGCAATGAAAAACTGTTTTTT.

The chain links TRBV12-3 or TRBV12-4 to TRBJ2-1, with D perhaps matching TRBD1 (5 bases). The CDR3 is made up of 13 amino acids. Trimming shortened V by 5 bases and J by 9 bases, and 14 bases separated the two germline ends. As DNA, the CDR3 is TGTGCCAGCAGTCAGGGCCTCTCAGGTGAGCAGTTCTTC. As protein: CASSQGLSGEQFF.

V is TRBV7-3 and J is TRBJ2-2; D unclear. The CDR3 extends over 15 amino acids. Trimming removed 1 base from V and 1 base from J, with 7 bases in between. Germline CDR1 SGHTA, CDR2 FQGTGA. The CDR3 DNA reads TGTGCCAGCAGCTTAAATCCGGGGAACACCGGGGAGCTGTTTTTT. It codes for CASSLNPGNTGELFF. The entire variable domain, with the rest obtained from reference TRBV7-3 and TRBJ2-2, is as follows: GAGVSQTPSNKVTEKGKYVELRCDPISGHTALYWYRQSLGQGPEFLIYFQGTGAADDSGLPNDRFFAVRPEGSVSTLKIQRTERGDSAVYLCASSLNPGNTGELFFGEGSRLTVL.

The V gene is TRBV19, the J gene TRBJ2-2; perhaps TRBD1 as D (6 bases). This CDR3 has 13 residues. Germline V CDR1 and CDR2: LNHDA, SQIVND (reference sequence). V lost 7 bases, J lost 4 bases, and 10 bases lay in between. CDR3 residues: CASTQGFTGELFF. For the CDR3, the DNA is TGTGCCAGTACCCAGGGGTTCACCGGGGAGCTGTTTTTT.

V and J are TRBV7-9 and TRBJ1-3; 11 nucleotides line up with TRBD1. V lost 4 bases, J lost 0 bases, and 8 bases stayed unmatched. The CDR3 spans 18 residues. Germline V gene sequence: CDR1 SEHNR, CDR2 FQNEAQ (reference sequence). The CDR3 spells CASSSPGQGEVSGNTIYF. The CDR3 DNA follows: TGTGCCAGCAGCTCCCCGGGACAGGGGGAAGTCTCTGGAAACACCATATATTTT.